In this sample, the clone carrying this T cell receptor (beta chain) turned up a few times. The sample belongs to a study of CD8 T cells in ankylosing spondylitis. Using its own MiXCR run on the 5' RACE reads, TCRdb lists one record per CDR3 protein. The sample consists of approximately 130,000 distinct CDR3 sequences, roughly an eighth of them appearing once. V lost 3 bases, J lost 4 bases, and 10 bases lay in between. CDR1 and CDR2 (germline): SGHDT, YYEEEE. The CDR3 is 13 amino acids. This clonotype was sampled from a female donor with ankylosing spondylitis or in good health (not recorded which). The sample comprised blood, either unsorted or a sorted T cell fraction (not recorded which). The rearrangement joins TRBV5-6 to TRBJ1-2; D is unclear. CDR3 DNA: TGTGCCAGCAGCTCGATTGCCCCCTATGGCTACACCTTC. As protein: CASSSIAPYGYTF.